The 16 T cell receptor beta chains below come from one sample, sequenced in a study of blood T cell repertoires in COVID-19. Sequencing used immunoSEQ multiplex PCR; TCRdb keeps in-frame clones, though not all of them. The sample has approximately 230,000 clones; more than 75% are singletons. Sequenced material: PBMCs or T cells enriched from blood (not recorded which). These TCRs come from a man aged 35 to 55 who had recovered from COVID-19.

The chain couples TRBV3-1 (or the pseudogene TRBV3-2) to TRBJ1-5; a possible D gene is TRBD1 (6 bases). V gave up 1 base and J gave up 6 bases, with 16 bases separating them. The CDR3 is 16 residues long. CDR1 is LGHDT and CDR2 is YNNKEL in the germline V gene (reference sequence). The DNA for the CDR3 is TGTGCCAGCAGCCAAGGTAGCCAGGGGAGCCGTCAGCCCCAGCATTTT. Translation: CASSQGSQGSRQPQHF.

This clone was seen repeatedly, ten times or more. This rearrangement joins TRBV27 to TRBJ2-3; perhaps TRBD1 as D (5 bases). Germline values: CDR1 MNHEY, CDR2 SMNVEV (reference sequence). The CDR3 runs 15 residues. The V gene lost 6 bases and the J gene lost 2 bases, with 15 bases spanning the gap. The CDR3 loop reads CASSLLPGPTDTQYF. The DNA of the CDR3 is TGTGCCAGCAGCCTCTTGCCAGGGCCCACAGATACGCAGTATTTT.

This clone came up a few times. The V gene is TRBV2, the J gene TRBJ2-7, with TRBD1 identical over 9 bases. The CDR3 covers 16 residues. Germline trimming cut 5 bases from V and 3 bases from J; bases unmatched to any gene: 11. Germline values: CDR1 SNHLY, CDR2 FYNNEI. DNA of the CDR3: TGTGCCAGCAGTACCCCGTCCCGGACAGGGGACTACGAGCAGTACTTC. This gives the protein CASSTPSRTGDYEQYF. Combining the CDR3 with reference TRBV2 and TRBJ2-7 gives the whole variable domain EPEVTQTPSHQVTQMGQEVILRCVPISNHLYFYWYRQILGQKVEFLVSFYNNEISEKSEIFDDQFSVERPDGSNFTLKIRSTKLEDSAMYFCASSTPSRTGDYEQYFGPGTRLTVT.

The chain carries TRBV11-3 and TRBJ2-1; 11 nucleotides match TRBD2. This CDR3 comprises 15 residues. Per the germline V gene, CDR1 is SGHNT and CDR2 is YENEEA. Trimming took 3 bases from V and 7 from J; bases not matched to a gene: 5. The CDR3 sequence: CASSLTSGMSNEQFF. CDR3 nucleotides: TGTGCCAGCAGCTTGACTAGCGGGATGAGTAATGAGCAGTTCTTC.

This chain connects TRBV7-3 to TRBJ2-1, with TRBD2 matching over 11 bases. CDR1 and CDR2 from the germline V gene are SGHTA and FQGTGA. J was trimmed by 6 bases and V by 5 bases; bases with no gene match: 12. This CDR3 contains 17 residues. DNA for the CDR3: TGTGCCAGCAGCCCCGGGGTAGCGGGGGGGCCAGGCAATGAGCAGTTCTTC. Its translation: CASSPGVAGGPGNEQFF.

The J gene is TRBJ2-1, the V gene TRBV3-1 (or the pseudogene TRBV3-2); TRBD2 matches at 11 bases. The V segment lost 5 bases and the J segment 5 bases; nucleotides outside the gene matches: 5. CDR3 size: 15 residues. The germline V gene has CDR1 LGHDT and CDR2 YNNKEL (reference sequence). CDR3 bases: TGTGCCAGCAGCACACTAGCGGGGGCGAACAATGAGCAGTTCTTC. Residues: CASSTLAGANNEQFF.

The chain carries TRBV6-2 or TRBV6-3 and TRBJ2-7; tentative D call: TRBD1 (5 bases). The germline CDR1 and CDR2 sequences are MNHEY and SVGEGT. V lost 5 bases and J 6 bases, leaving 14 bases between the germline ends. CDR3 size: 13 residues. In DNA, the CDR3 is TGTGCCAGCAGTCAGGGTGTCTCCCGCGAGCAGTACTTC. Protein product: CASSQGVSREQYF.

This rearrangement joins TRBV18 to TRBJ2-5; D is unclear. V lost 3 bases and J lost 1, with 3 bases in between. Germline V gene data show CDR1 as KGHSH and CDR2 as LQKENI. The CDR3 length is 12 residues. The CDR3 coding sequence is TGTGCCAGCTCACCGGCCCAAGAGACCCAGTACTTC. Protein sequence: CASSPAQETQYF. Combining the CDR3 with reference TRBV18 and TRBJ2-5 gives the whole variable domain NAGVMQNPRHLVRRRGQEARLRCSPMKGHSHVYWYRQLPEEGLKFMVYLQKENIIDESGMPKERFSAEFPKEGPSILRIQQVVRGDSAAYFCASSPAQETQYFGPGTRLLVL.

This chain joins TRBV7-9 and TRBJ1-4; D gene uncertain. V gave up 6 bases and J gave up 1 base, with 12 bases separating them. Germline V gene sequence: CDR1 SEHNR, CDR2 FQNEAQ (reference sequence). This CDR3 region has 15 residues. The CDR3 DNA follows: TGTGCCAGCAGTCCCTCTGGCCTAACTAATGAAAAACTGTTTTTT. This gives the protein CASSPSGLTNEKLFF.

This chain connects TRBV3-1 (or the pseudogene TRBV3-2) to TRBJ2-3; 7 bases agree with TRBD1. Per germline, CDR1 LGHDT and CDR2 YNNKEL (reference sequence). This CDR3 spans 14 amino acids. Trimming removed 2 bases from V and 4 bases from J; junction bases left unmatched: 3. CDR3 in amino acids: CASSQTGTADTQYF. DNA for the CDR3: TGTGCCAGCAGCCAAACCGGGACAGCAGATACGCAGTATTTT.

The V call is TRBV13, the J call TRBJ1-4; TRBD1 might be the D (6 bases). This CDR3 region has 15 residues. Germline V gene data show CDR1 as PRHDT and CDR2 as FYEKMQ (reference sequence). The V gene lost 5 bases and the J gene lost 0 bases, with 10 bases spanning the gap. CDR3 residues: CASSHRASTNEKLFF. The CDR3 DNA reads TGTGCCAGCAGCCACAGGGCTTCAACTAATGAAAAACTGTTTTTT.

This clone appeared a single time. This chain connects TRBV4-1 to TRBJ2-7, with D possibly matching TRBD1 (7 bases). Trimming took 1 base from V and 7 from J, leaving 20 bases between them. The CDR3 is made up of 16 amino acids. Germline lookup yields CDR1 MGHRA and CDR2 YSYEKL. The DNA of the CDR3 is TGCGCCAGCAGCCAAGTCGTCGGGGGACAGCCTCGGGAGCAGTACTTC. Protein sequence: CASSQVVGGQPREQYF.

The chain links TRBV7-8 to TRBJ2-7; D is perhaps TRBD2 (5 bases). Trimming took 5 bases from V and 1 from J, leaving 15 bases between them. Germline CDR1 is SGHVS and CDR2 is FQNEAQ. This CDR3 is built from 15 residues. CDR3 bases: TGTGCCAGCAGCCTCCGGCGGGCCCAATCCTACGAGCAGTACTTC. Its translation: CASSLRRAQSYEQYF.

J is TRBJ1-2 and V is TRBV30, with 7 bases matching TRBD1. Unmatched junction bases numbered 4, after V lost 0 bases and J lost 0 bases. The CDR3 covers 15 residues. CDR1 and CDR2 (germline): GTSNPN, SVGIG (reference sequence). This CDR3 is CAWSVEGAPNYGYTF. As DNA, the CDR3 is TGTGCCTGGAGTGTAGAGGGGGCGCCTAACTATGGCTACACCTTC.

This chain links TRBV29-1 with TRBJ2-5; 7 bases fit TRBD2. CDR3 length equals 13 residues. Germline V CDR1 and CDR2: SQVTM, ANQGSEA. The ends lost 6 bases at V and 2 bases at J; junction bases unmatched: 6. The CDR3 nucleotides read TGCAGCGTCGACGGGGGGAGTCAAGAGACCCAGTACTTC. It encodes CSVDGGSQETQYF. The variable domain in full, completed from reference TRBV29-1 and TRBJ2-5, reads SAVISQKPSRDICQRGTSLTIQCQVDSQVTMMFWYRQQPGQSLTLIATANQGSEATYESGFVIDKFPISRPNLTFSTLTVSNMSPEDSSIYLCSVDGGSQETQYFGPGTRLLVL.

The chain joins TRBV27 to TRBJ1-1; no definite D call. The CDR3 runs to 14 residues. CDR1 MNHEY and CDR2 SMNVEV come from the germline V gene (reference sequence). Trimming stripped 1 base from V and 7 bases from J, with 13 bases between. The CDR3 bases are TGTGCCAGCAGTTTATGGGGTATTGGGAGTGAAGCTTTCTTT. Translation: CASSLWGIGSEAFF.